Reported below is one TCR beta chain. Its antigen is undetermined. This entry belongs to a study of graft-versus-host responses after intestinal transplantation. Points from the study as a whole: Detection of GvH clones occurred in recipient marrow, and some had their first appearance in ileum or blood.

Some clones are missing from TCRdb's copy, which holds only in-frame ones; the method was immunoSEQ multiplex PCR. The sample lists some 48,000 clones; 85% to 95% were seen once. Germline lookup yields CDR1 MDHEN and CDR2 SYDVKM. The CDR3 runs to 14 residues. V was cut by 5 bases and J by 3 bases, with 13 bases left in between. The sample consisted of unstimulated CD8+ T cells sorted from spleen or lymph node cells, taken before transplant. This clonotype was obtained from a human donor who was the organ donor for an intestinal transplant. The chain has TRBV28 and TRBJ1-1; TRBD1 might be the D (5 bases). CDR3 sequence reads: CASSLGGLDTEAFF. The CDR3 DNA follows: TGTGCCAGCAGTCTCGGGGGGTTGGACACTGAAGCTTTCTTT.